This T cell receptor beta chain is from a study of T cells in Graves' hyperthyroidism and ophthalmopathy. General observations from the study: The model anticipated ophthalmopathy a median around six months pre-onset. From stable hyperthyroidism, ophthalmopathy was set apart by a 13 V-J model.

Patients aged 18 to 65 with hyperthyroidism were newly diagnosed, with duration under 2 months. Exclusion criteria comprised uncontrolled infection, other autoimmune disease, pregnancy or lactation. The CDR3 runs 14 residues. V lost 2 bases and J 9 bases, leaving 17 bases between the germline ends. Germline V gene data show CDR1 as DFQATT and CDR2 as SNEGSKA (reference sequence). TCR beta CDR3 regions were amplified from RNA transcripts. First-round RT-PCR of the TCR CDR3 relied on the HTBI primer set. TCRdb processed the multiplex PCR reads anew with MiXCR; each CDR3 protein has one entry. The table has hundreds of thousands of distinct CDR3 sequences, less than 20% seen once. This clonotype came up many times. The target antigen is unknown.

The chain joins TRBV20-1 to TRBJ2-1; D is unclear. The sequenced sample was blood. The TCR originated in a woman aged 18-29 years with Graves' hyperthyroidism. The CDR3 reads CSARRPSVDGEQFF. Here the CDR3 DNA reads TGCAGTGCTAGACGGCCCTCCGTAGACGGTGAGCAGTTCTTC.